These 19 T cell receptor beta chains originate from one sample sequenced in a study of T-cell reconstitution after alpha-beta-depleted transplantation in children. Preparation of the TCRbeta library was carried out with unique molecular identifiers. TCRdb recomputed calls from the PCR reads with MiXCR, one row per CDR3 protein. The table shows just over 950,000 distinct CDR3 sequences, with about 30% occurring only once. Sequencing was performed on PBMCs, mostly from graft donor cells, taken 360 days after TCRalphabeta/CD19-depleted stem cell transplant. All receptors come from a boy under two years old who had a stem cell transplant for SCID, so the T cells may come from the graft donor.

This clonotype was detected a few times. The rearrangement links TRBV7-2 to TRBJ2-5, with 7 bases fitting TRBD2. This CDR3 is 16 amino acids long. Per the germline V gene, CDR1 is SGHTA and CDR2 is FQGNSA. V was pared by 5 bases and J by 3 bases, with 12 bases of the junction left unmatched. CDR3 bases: TGTGCCAGCAGCCCATTCCCAGCGGGGAAAGAAGAGACCCAGTACTTC. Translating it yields CASSPFPAGKEETQYF.

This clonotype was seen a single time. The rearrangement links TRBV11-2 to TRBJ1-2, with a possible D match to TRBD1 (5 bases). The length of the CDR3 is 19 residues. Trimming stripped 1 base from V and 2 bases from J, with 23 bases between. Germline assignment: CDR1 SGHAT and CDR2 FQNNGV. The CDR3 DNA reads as TGTGCCAGCAGCTTAGTATCAGTGAGGCAGGGCCGGGGGAACTATGGCTACACCTTC. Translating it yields CASSLVSVRQGRGNYGYTF. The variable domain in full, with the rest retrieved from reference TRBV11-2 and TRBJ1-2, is EAGVAQSPRYKIIEKRQSVAFWCNPISGHATLYWYQQILGQGPKLLIQFQNNGVVDDSQLPKDRFSAERLKGVDSTLKIQPAKLEDSAVYLCASSLVSVRQGRGNYGYTFGSGTRLTVV.

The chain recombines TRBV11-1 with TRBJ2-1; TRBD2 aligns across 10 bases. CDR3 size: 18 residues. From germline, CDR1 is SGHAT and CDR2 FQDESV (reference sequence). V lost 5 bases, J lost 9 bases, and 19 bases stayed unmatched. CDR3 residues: CASSPGPLAGVLSGEQFF. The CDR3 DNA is TGTGCCAGCAGCCCAGGCCCTCTAGCGGGGGTATTGTCGGGTGAGCAGTTCTTC. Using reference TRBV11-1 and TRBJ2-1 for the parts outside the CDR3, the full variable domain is EAEVAQSPRYKITEKSQAVAFWCDPISGHATLYWYRQILGQGPELLVQFQDESVVDDSQLPKDRFSAERLKGVDSTLKIQPAELGDSAMYLCASSPGPLAGVLSGEQFFGPGTRLTVL.

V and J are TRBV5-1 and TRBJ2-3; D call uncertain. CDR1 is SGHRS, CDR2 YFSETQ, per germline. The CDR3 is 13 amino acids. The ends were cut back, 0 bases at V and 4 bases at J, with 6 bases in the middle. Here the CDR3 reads CASSLVPADTQYF. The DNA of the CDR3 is TGCGCCAGCAGCTTGGTTCCCGCAGATACGCAGTATTTT.

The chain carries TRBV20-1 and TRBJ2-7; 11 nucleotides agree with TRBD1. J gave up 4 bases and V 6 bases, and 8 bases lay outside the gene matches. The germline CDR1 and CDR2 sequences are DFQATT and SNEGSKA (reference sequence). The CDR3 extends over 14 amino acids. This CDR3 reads CSATRTGGWYEQYF. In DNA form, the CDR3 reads TGCAGTGCAACCCGGACAGGGGGCTGGTACGAGCAGTACTTC.

DNA of the CDR3: TGTGCCAGCAGTTCGGGGTGGGGATTCCAAGAGACCCAGTACTTC. Amino acids: CASSSGWGFQETQYF. The chain is built from TRBV27 and TRBJ2-5; D may be TRBD2 (5 bases). CDR1 and CDR2 (germline): MNHEY, SMNVEV (reference sequence). Trimming removed 4 bases at V and 1 base at J, with 13 bases between. There are 15 residues in the CDR3.

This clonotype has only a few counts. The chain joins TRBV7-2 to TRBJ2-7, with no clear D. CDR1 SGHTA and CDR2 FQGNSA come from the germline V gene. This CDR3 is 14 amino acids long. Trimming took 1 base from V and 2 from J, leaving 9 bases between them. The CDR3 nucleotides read TGTGCCAGCAGCTTAGACCGCCAGGCCTACGAGCAGTACTTC. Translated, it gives CASSLDRQAYEQYF.

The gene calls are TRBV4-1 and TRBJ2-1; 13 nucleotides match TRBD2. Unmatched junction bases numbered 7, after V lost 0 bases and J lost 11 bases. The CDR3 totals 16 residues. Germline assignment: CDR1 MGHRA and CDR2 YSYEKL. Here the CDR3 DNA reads TGCGCCAGCAGCCAAGAGGGTACTAGCGGGGGGGCCAAGCAGTTCTTC. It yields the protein CASSQEGTSGGAKQFF.

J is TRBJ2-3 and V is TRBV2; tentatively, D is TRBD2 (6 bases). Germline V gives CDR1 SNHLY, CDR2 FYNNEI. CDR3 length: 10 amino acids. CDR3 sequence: CVEGEDTQYF. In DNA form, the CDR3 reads TGTGTGGAGGGCGAAGATACGCAGTATTTT.

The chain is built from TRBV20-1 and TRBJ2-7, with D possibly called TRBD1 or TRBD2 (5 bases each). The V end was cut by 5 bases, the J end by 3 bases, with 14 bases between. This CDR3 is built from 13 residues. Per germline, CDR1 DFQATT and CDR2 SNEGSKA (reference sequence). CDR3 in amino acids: CSASWDPSYEQYF. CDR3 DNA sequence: TGCAGTGCTTCTTGGGACCCGAGCTACGAGCAGTACTTC.

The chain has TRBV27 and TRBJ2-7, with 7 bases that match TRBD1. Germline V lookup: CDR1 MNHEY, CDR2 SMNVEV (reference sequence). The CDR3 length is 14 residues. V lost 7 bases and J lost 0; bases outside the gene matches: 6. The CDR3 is CASMKDRVSYEQYF. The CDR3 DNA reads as TGTGCCAGCATGAAAGACAGGGTCTCCTACGAGCAGTACTTC.

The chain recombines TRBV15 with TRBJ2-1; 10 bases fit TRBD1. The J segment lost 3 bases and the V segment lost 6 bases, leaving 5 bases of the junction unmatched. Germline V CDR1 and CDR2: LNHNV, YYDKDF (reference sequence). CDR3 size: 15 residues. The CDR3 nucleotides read TGTGCCACCAGGCTGACAGGGGGCATCTACAATGAGCAGTTCTTC. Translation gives CATRLTGGIYNEQFF.

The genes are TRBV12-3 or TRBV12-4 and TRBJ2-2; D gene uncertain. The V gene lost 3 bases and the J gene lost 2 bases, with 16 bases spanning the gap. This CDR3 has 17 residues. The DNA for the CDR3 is TGTGCCAGCAGTTTTCTAGTAGCTCTATTAAACACCGGGGAGCTGTTTTTT. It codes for CASSFLVALLNTGELFF.

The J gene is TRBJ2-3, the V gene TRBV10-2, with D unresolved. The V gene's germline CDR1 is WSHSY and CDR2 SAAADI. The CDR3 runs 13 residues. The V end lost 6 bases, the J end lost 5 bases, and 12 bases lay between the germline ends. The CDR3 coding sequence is TGCGCCAGCAGGGCCAGAAATGGAGATACGCAGTATTTT. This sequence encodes CASRARNGDTQYF.

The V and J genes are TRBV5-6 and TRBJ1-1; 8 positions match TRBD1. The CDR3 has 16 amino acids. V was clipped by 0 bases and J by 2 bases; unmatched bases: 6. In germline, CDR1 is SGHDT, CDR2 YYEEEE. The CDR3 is CASSLGTGRSNTEAFF. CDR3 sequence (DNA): TGTGCCAGCAGCTTGGGGACAGGGAGGAGTAACACTGAAGCTTTCTTT.

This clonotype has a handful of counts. The CDR3 DNA sequence: TGCAGTGCTAGTTCGGACGGACCCAATGAGCAGTTCTTC. It encodes CSASSDGPNEQFF. The chain carries TRBV20-1 and TRBJ2-1; D ambiguous. The ends were cut back, 3 bases at V and 6 bases at J, with 12 bases in the middle. Germline values: CDR1 DFQATT, CDR2 SNEGSKA (reference sequence). The CDR3 has 13 amino acids.

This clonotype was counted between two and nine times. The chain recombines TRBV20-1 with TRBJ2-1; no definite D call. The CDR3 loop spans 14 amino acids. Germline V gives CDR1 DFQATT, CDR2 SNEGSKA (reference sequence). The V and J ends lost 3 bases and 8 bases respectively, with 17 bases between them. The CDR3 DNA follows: TGCAGTGCTAGTAGGATGCTGTTACGGGATGAGCAGTTCTTC. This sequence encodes CSASRMLLRDEQFF.

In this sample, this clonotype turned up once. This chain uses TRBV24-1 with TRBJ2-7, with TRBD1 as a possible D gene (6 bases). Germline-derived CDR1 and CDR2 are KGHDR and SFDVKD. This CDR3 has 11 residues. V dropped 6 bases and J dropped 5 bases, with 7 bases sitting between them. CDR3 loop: CATSRDNEQYF. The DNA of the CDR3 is TGTGCCACCAGTCGGGACAACGAGCAGTACTTC.

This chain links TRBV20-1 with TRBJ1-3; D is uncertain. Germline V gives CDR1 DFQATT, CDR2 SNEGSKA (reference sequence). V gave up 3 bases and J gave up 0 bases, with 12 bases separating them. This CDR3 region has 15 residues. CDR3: CSASPPTVSGNTIYF. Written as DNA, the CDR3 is TGCAGTGCTAGTCCGCCTACAGTCTCTGGAAACACCATATATTTT.